The clone carrying this T cell receptor beta chain is a singleton in its sample. Its specificity is not known. This entry comes from a study of blood T cells in healthy people across ages. Points from the study as a whole: Diversity was estimated from one million T cells, and these estimates were considered underestimates. Older age coincided with a roughly linear decline in TCR beta diversity per million T cells.

The authors ran a second PCR of about 6 to 12 cycles using a sample-barcoded 5' primer and a J-beta primer mix. A template-switch adaptor containing 12 random nucleotides labeled each cDNA molecule. TCRdb re-called the 5' RACE reads through MiXCR, storing one row per CDR3 protein. In the table there are roughly 680,000 distinct CDR3 sequences, roughly half of which are singletons. V was trimmed by 1 base and J by 0 bases, leaving 9 bases between them. CDR3 length: 15 amino acids. Germline CDR1 is DFQATT and CDR2 is SNEGSKA (reference sequence). The sequence was obtained from a woman older than 75 in good health. V is TRBV20-1 and J is TRBJ1-4, with a tentative D call TRBD1 (5 bases). The sequencing sample was made of blood. DNA for the CDR3: TGCAGTGCTAGAGGAGGGGCGGCAACTAATGAAAAACTGTTTTTT. This gives the protein CSARGGAATNEKLFF.